Listed here are 30 T cell receptor beta chains from one sample, sequenced in a study of post-analysis software for immune sequencing data. Study-level points and caveats: Controls had lower frequencies than patients of four or five TRBV segments, which included TRBV5-6, TRBV5-1 and TRBV20-1.

cDNA libraries for TCR beta contained unique molecular identifiers. TCRdb used MiXCR to reprocess the PCR reads, holding one entry per CDR3 protein. The sample holds 750,000 to 900,000 distinct CDR3 sequences; more than 45% are singletons and the top ten take 4.9%. The antigens for these receptors are not known. Sample: blood. The source of these receptors is a girl aged 5 to 17 with multiple sclerosis.

J is TRBJ2-5 and V is TRBV20-1; tentatively, D is TRBD2 (7 bases). The V and J ends lost 5 bases and 2 bases respectively, with 15 bases between them. Germline loops: CDR1 DFQATT, CDR2 SNEGSKA (reference sequence). The CDR3 consists of 14 residues. CDR3 DNA sequence: TGCAGTGCTGCAGCAGGGGAGGGTCAAGAGACCCAGTACTTC. Its translation: CSAAAGEGQETQYF.

The V and J genes are TRBV15 and TRBJ2-1; 7 bases align to TRBD2. V shed 1 base, J shed 8 bases, and the junction held 8 bases outside the gene matches. This CDR3 has 15 amino acids. The germline V gene encodes CDR1 LNHNV and CDR2 YYDKDF (reference sequence). CDR3 protein: CATSRGRDYRDEQFF. The CDR3 DNA is TGTGCCACCAGCAGAGGCCGGGACTACCGGGATGAGCAGTTCTTC.

J is TRBJ2-2 and V is TRBV12-3 or TRBV12-4; 9 bases are shared with TRBD1. The CDR3 sequence is 15 residues long. The V segment lost 7 bases and the J segment 1 base; nucleotides outside the gene matches: 4. Written as DNA, the CDR3 is TGTGCCAGCACCCAGGGACAGGGGAACACCGGGGAGCTGTTTTTT. This encodes CASTQGQGNTGELFF.

V and J are TRBV20-1 and TRBJ1-5; D possibly corresponds to TRBD1 (5 bases). Trimming stripped 0 bases from V and 4 bases from J, with 13 bases between. The germline V gene encodes CDR1 DFQATT and CDR2 SNEGSKA (reference sequence). CDR3 size: 15 residues. In DNA form, the CDR3 reads TGCAGTGCTAGAGATCCGGACATACGGAATCAGCCCCAGCATTTT. Encoded protein: CSARDPDIRNQPQHF.

The chain links TRBV10-3 to TRBJ1-2, with D possibly TRBD1 on 5 matching bases. The V gene's germline CDR1 is ENHRY and CDR2 SYGVKD. V was clipped by 6 bases and J by 8 bases, with 16 bases between them. The CDR3 has 13 amino acids. CDR3 region: CAIRGLQGTGYTF. CDR3 sequence (DNA): TGTGCCATCAGGGGATTGCAAGGGACCGGCTACACCTTC.

J is TRBJ1-2 and V is TRBV28; TRBD1 agrees at 7 bases. The CDR3 is 14 amino acids. Losses at the gene ends were 5 bases for V and 8 bases for J; bases not matched to a gene: 11. Germline loops: CDR1 MDHEN, CDR2 SYDVKM. The CDR3 here is CASSAWTGPTGYTF. DNA for the CDR3: TGTGCCAGCAGTGCTTGGACAGGCCCTACCGGCTACACCTTC.

In its sample, this clonotype was seen a few times. This chain's CDR3 is CASSLGAGTQYF. CDR3 in DNA: TGTGCCAGCAGCTTAGGAGCGGGCACGCAGTATTTT. This chain uses TRBV7-3 with TRBJ2-3; D may be TRBD2 (6 bases). Trimming left V 2 bases short and J 9 bases short, with 9 bases between. The CDR3 is made up of 12 amino acids. The V gene's germline CDR1 is SGHTA and CDR2 FQGTGA.

This clonotype was seen a single time. This sequence joins TRBV12-5 and TRBJ2-7; TRBD1 matches 9 bases. CDR1 is LGHNT and CDR2 is FRNRAP in the germline V gene. The trim removed 1 base at V and 0 bases at J, leaving 7 bases unmatched. CDR3 length equals 17 residues. As DNA, the CDR3 is TGTGCTAGTGGTTTGGGCCTTGGGACAGGGAGCTCCTACGAGCAGTACTTC. Translating gives CASGLGLGTGSSYEQYF.

The CDR3 region has the DNA TGTGCCATCAGTGAGTCGGGGTACAGGGGAGCGGGCTACGAGCAGTACTTC. Translation gives CAISESGYRGAGYEQYF. The gene calls are TRBV10-3 and TRBJ2-7; weak D call: TRBD1 (7 bases). Germline assignment: CDR1 ENHRY and CDR2 SYGVKD. The CDR3 consists of 17 residues. V dropped 0 bases and J dropped 3 bases, with 18 bases sitting between them.

At least ten counts were recorded for this clonotype. Here the CDR3 reads CASSPGGYGYTF. Written as DNA, the CDR3 is TGTGCCAGCAGTCCGGGGGGCTATGGCTACACCTTC. The chain joins TRBV12-3 or TRBV12-4 to TRBJ1-2; D is perhaps TRBD1 (5 bases). This CDR3 has 12 amino acids. Deletions cut 5 bases from V and 4 bases from J, with 8 bases between.

The chain carries TRBV20-1 and TRBJ2-7; no clear D gene. Germline V gene data show CDR1 as DFQATT and CDR2 as SNEGSKA (reference sequence). With 1 base removed from V and 5 bases from J, the gap between germline ends came to 3 bases. CDR3 size: 10 residues. CDR3 protein: CSARVNEQYF. The CDR3 DNA sequence: TGCAGTGCTAGAGTTAACGAGCAGTACTTC.

The CDR3 DNA is TGTGCCAGCAGTCTAGCCAGGCCCTACGAGCAGTACTTC. This gives the protein CASSLARPYEQYF. This chain joins TRBV27 and TRBJ2-4; D may be TRBD2 (5 bases). The J call is in doubt because the DNA end fits TRBJ2-7 better. The CDR3 has 13 residues. The germline CDR1 and CDR2 sequences are MNHEY and SMNVEV (reference sequence).

The J gene is TRBJ2-5, the V gene TRBV11-2, with D possibly TRBD2 on 7 matching bases. The CDR3 covers 13 residues. Trimming removed 5 bases from V and 6 bases from J, with 13 bases in between. Germline CDR1 is SGHAT and CDR2 is FQNNGV. The CDR3 protein is CASSLEGGKTQYF. Here the CDR3 DNA reads TGTGCCAGCAGCCTCGAGGGGGGGAAGACCCAGTACTTC.

This clonotype was detected only a few times. This chain links TRBV6-2 or TRBV6-3 with TRBJ2-1; 8 nucleotides align to TRBD2. The CDR3 runs to 14 residues. Germline CDR1 and CDR2: MNHEY and SVGEGT. Unmatched junction bases numbered 8, after V lost 6 bases and J lost 7 bases. The CDR3 loop is CASRPTGGRNEQFF. The CDR3 region has the DNA TGTGCCAGCAGGCCCACCGGCGGGAGGAATGAGCAGTTCTTC.

The rearrangement uses TRBV29-1 and TRBJ2-5, with a tentative D call TRBD1 (8 bases). Germline assignment: CDR1 SQVTM and CDR2 ANQGSEA. The ends were cut back, 0 bases at V and 4 bases at J, with 21 bases in the middle. The CDR3 runs to 17 residues. The CDR3 loop reads CSVEDPRGAGGVETQYF. CDR3 nucleotide sequence: TGCAGCGTTGAAGATCCACGGGGGGCAGGGGGCGTAGAGACCCAGTACTTC.

This clonotype was recorded only once. The junction departs from the called germline gene at one end, perhaps through a read error. The V and J genes are TRBV12-5 and TRBJ1-1, with D unresolved. Germline values: CDR1 LGHNT, CDR2 FRNRAP. This CDR3 is 17 amino acids long. DNA for the CDR3: TGTGCTAGTGGCTTGGTATCCCTCGGTGGCGGGGTCACTGAAGCTTTCTTT. This gives the protein CASGLVSLGGGVTEAFF.

The chain uses TRBV7-6 and TRBJ2-3; 8 positions match TRBD2. Germline-derived CDR1 and CDR2 are SGHVS and FNYEAQ. The ends lost 5 bases at V and 0 bases at J; junction bases unmatched: 7. The CDR3 runs to 16 residues. CDR3 nucleotide sequence: TGTGCCAGCAGCCCAGAGGGCGGGGGGAGCACAGATACGCAGTATTTT. This gives the protein CASSPEGGGSTDTQYF.

This chain connects TRBV20-1 to TRBJ2-1; no clear D. The CDR3 covers 16 residues. V was shortened by 6 bases and J by 1 base, with 19 bases between the two germline ends. The germline gives CDR1 DFQATT, CDR2 SNEGSKA (reference sequence). In DNA form, the CDR3 reads TGCAGTGCCACTACAGCGTCTATGGGATCCTACAATGAGCAGTTCTTC. This sequence encodes CSATTASMGSYNEQFF.

This clonotype was recorded at least ten times. The rearrangement links TRBV18 to TRBJ2-7, with TRBD1 as a possible D gene (6 bases). Germline V CDR1 and CDR2: KGHSH, LQKENI. The V end lost 3 bases, the J end lost 2 bases, and 8 bases lay between the germline ends. The CDR3 runs 13 residues. CDR3 amino acids: CASSPGHTYEQYF. The DNA for the CDR3 is TGTGCCAGCTCACCGGGACACACCTACGAGCAGTACTTC.

CDR3 sequence reads: CSVALEFETQYF. Written as DNA, the CDR3 is TGCAGCGTCGCACTTGAGTTTGAGACCCAGTACTTC. The chain recombines TRBV29-1 with TRBJ2-5; D is unclear. Trimming removed 6 bases from V and 5 bases from J, with 13 bases in between. CDR1 is SQVTM, CDR2 ANQGSEA, per germline. CDR3 size: 12 residues.

A few counts support this clonotype. The V and J genes are TRBV5-1 and TRBJ2-1, with 7 bases fitting TRBD1. The V segment lost 1 base and the J segment 0 bases; nucleotides outside the gene matches: 4. The CDR3 has 16 residues. CDR1 SGHRS and CDR2 YFSETQ come from the germline V gene. The CDR3 DNA reads as TGCGCCAGCAGCTTGTTACAGGGGAGCTCCTACAATGAGCAGTTCTTC. Its translation: CASSLLQGSSYNEQFF.

The CDR3, as DNA: TGTGCCAGCAGTAACACCGGGACGGGGACAGATACGCAGTATTTT. It encodes CASSNTGTGTDTQYF. V usage is TRBV12-3 or TRBV12-4 and J usage is TRBJ2-3; D tentatively fits TRBD1 or TRBD2 (5 bases each). V lost 5 bases and J lost 3, with 15 bases in between. The CDR3 contains 15 residues.

The rearrangement joins TRBV4-1 to TRBJ2-3; D might be TRBD2 (6 bases). This CDR3 is 16 amino acids long. CDR1 is MGHRA, CDR2 YSYEKL, per germline. V shed 0 bases and J shed 4 bases, with 14 bases lying between them. CDR3 residues: CASSQDGSGVADTQYF. The CDR3 DNA reads as TGCGCCAGCAGCCAAGACGGATCGGGGGTGGCAGATACGCAGTATTTT.

With respect to this clonotype: A much larger clonotype is one base distant, so this may be a read error. The chain uses TRBV29-1 and TRBJ2-7; D is unresolved. The V and J ends lost 5 bases and 0 bases respectively, with 17 bases between them. There are 15 residues in the CDR3. Germline values: CDR1 SQVTM, CDR2 ANQGSEA. The CDR3 loop reads CSVRGPQRSSYEQYF. CDR3 DNA: TGCAGCGTTCGCGGACCGCAGAGGAGCTCCTACGAGCAGTACTTC.

This chain connects TRBV10-3 to TRBJ2-3, with 7 bases lining up with TRBD2. With 8 bases clipped from V and 0 bases from J, the junction kept 11 bases outside the gene matches. Germline values: CDR1 ENHRY, CDR2 SYGVKD. The CDR3 has 16 amino acids. The CDR3 sequence: CAIGGSGDTSTDTQYF. CDR3 bases: TGTGCCATCGGGGGGAGCGGGGATACTAGCACAGATACGCAGTATTTT.

This chain joins TRBV12-3 or TRBV12-4 and TRBJ2-7; the D gene is possibly TRBD1 (8 bases). Between the trimmed V and J ends, which lost 4 bases and 4 bases, there was a span of 14 bases. This CDR3 contains 14 residues. CDR3: CASSSDRGGYEQYF. The DNA of the CDR3 is TGTGCCAGCAGTTCCGACAGGGGAGGGTACGAGCAGTACTTC.

CDR3 DNA: TGCAGTGCTAGAGACCCAGGTAGCAATCAGCCCCAGCATTTT. Protein: CSARDPGSNQPQHF. The V and J genes are TRBV20-1 and TRBJ1-5, with D hard to call. Germline values: CDR1 DFQATT, CDR2 SNEGSKA (reference sequence). The V end lost 0 bases, the J end lost 0 bases, and 6 bases lay between the germline ends. The CDR3 runs to 14 residues.

The V gene is TRBV20-1, the J gene TRBJ2-7; possible D gene TRBD2, 5 bases. Per germline, CDR1 DFQATT and CDR2 SNEGSKA (reference sequence). V lost 5 bases and J lost 6, with 14 bases in between. The CDR3 length is 12 residues. The CDR3 nucleotides read TGCAGTGCTGGAGGATTCAAATCCGAGCAGTACTTC. Translated: CSAGGFKSEQYF.

The chain joins TRBV28 to TRBJ1-4; no clear D gene. CDR3 length: 13 residues. Per germline, CDR1 MDHEN and CDR2 SYDVKM. V was pared by 3 bases and J by 10 bases, with 12 bases between. CDR3 protein: CASSFGRRRKLFF. The CDR3 DNA follows: TGTGCCAGCAGTTTTGGTCGAAGGAGAAAACTGTTTTTT. The full variable domain, with the rest looked up from reference TRBV28 and TRBJ1-4, is DVKVTQSSRYLVKRTGEKVFLECVQDMDHENMFWYRQDPGLGLRLIYFSYDVKMKEKGDIPEGYSVSREKKERFSLILESASTNQTSMYLCASSFGRRRKLFFGSGTQLSVL.

This clonotype was detected a few times. The chain combines TRBV6-2 or TRBV6-3 with TRBJ2-7; 8 positions agree with TRBD1. Per germline, CDR1 MNHEY and CDR2 SVGEGT. V trimming: 0 bases; J trimming: 2 bases; junction bases outside the gene matches: 3. The CDR3 is made up of 15 amino acids. CDR3: CASSYSGTGTYEQYF. The CDR3 region has the DNA TGTGCCAGCAGTTACTCCGGGACAGGCACCTACGAGCAGTACTTC.